The subject of this entry is one T cell receptor beta chain. Here immunoSEQ multiplex PCR was the method, and the copy in TCRdb shows in-frame clones only, minus some. The sample yields about 200,000 clones, approximately 91% seen once. With V trimmed by 5 bases and J by 2 bases, 5 bases remained unmatched. Germline values: CDR1 LNHDA, CDR2 SQIVND (reference sequence). CDR3 length equals 15 residues. The data were taken from a study of blood T cell repertoires in COVID-19. Study-level information: T cells, B-cell-depleted T cells, or PBMCs provided the cDNA or gDNA that served as material.

This TCR was recovered from a man aged 18 to 29 with active or convalescent COVID-19. This sequence joins TRBV19 and TRBJ2-7; 11 bases are shared with TRBD2. The source material was peripheral blood. CDR3: CASSARLAGPYEQYF. CDR3 sequence (DNA): TGTGCCAGTAGTGCCAGACTAGCGGGGCCCTACGAGCAGTACTTC.